Each of the 24 T cell receptor beta chains below was sequenced from the same sample in a study of PD-1 blockade in classical Hodgkin lymphoma. This table comes from immunoSEQ multiplex PCR, and its TCRdb copy is limited to in-frame clones, with some not included. The data hold roughly 60,000 clones, with around 90% observed a single time. Brentuximab vedotin exposure varied, and every patient relapsed after autologous stem cell transplantation. The specimen comprised peripheral blood mononuclear cells (PBMCs), sampled before the second cycle of nivolumab. The receptors stem from a human donor with classical Hodgkin lymphoma.

This sequence joins TRBV30 and TRBJ2-4; unclear D gene. This CDR3 is 14 amino acids long. Germline lookup yields CDR1 GTSNPN and CDR2 SVGIG (reference sequence). Trimming took off 1 base at V and 3 bases at J, with 10 bases between the two ends. The CDR3 nucleotides are TGTGCCTGGAGTGACGGCTTTATCAAAAACATTCAGTACTTC. Protein product: CAWSDGFIKNIQYF.

CDR3 DNA: TGCGCCAGCACCCCGGGACAGTTCCCCTCTGGAAACACCATATATTTT. Its protein is CASTPGQFPSGNTIYF. This chain connects TRBV10-2 to TRBJ1-3, with TRBD1 identical over 7 bases. This CDR3 has 16 amino acids. Germline CDR1 is WSHSY and CDR2 is SAAADI. V lost 7 bases to trimming and J lost 0 bases; unmatched junction nucleotides: 9.

V is TRBV6-1 and J is TRBJ1-1, with 8 bases aligning to TRBD1. The J segment lost 1 base and the V segment lost 3 bases, leaving 13 bases of the junction unmatched. The germline CDR1 and CDR2 sequences are MNHNS and SASEGT. This CDR3 region has 18 residues. DNA for the CDR3: TGTGCCAGCAGTGATACCCTCCGGCGGACAGGGAAGAACACTGAAGCTTTCTTT. It is translated as CASSDTLRRTGKNTEAFF.

The chain employs TRBV7-9 and TRBJ2-5, with 7 positions matching TRBD1. The V segment lost 5 bases and the J segment 2 bases; nucleotides outside the gene matches: 5. The CDR3 runs 14 residues. Germline CDR1 SEHNR, CDR2 FQNEAQ (reference sequence). CDR3 amino acids: CASSNRDSQETQYF. DNA for the CDR3: TGTGCCAGCAGCAACCGGGACAGTCAAGAGACCCAGTACTTC. The entire variable domain, with the rest obtained from reference TRBV7-9 and TRBJ2-5, is as follows: DTGVSQNPRHKITKRGQNVTFRCDPISEHNRLYWYRQTLGQGPEFLTYFQNEAQLEKSRLLSDRFSAERPKGSFSTLEIQRTEQGDSAMYLCASSNRDSQETQYFGPGTRLLVL.

The chain employs TRBV5-1 and TRBJ1-5; 8 bases line up with TRBD1. Trimming took 0 bases from V and 4 from J; bases not matched to a gene: 3. The germline CDR1 and CDR2 sequences are SGHRS and YFSETQ. There are 15 residues in the CDR3. The CDR3 nucleotides are TGCGCCAGCAGCTTGGGACAGGGGTGGAATCAGCCCCAGCATTTT. Translating it yields CASSLGQGWNQPQHF. The variable domain in full, completed from reference TRBV5-1 and TRBJ1-5, reads KAGVTQTPRYLIKTRGQQVTLSCSPISGHRSVSWYQQTPGQGLQFLFEYFSETQRNKGNFPGRFSGRQFSNSRSEMNVSTLELGDSALYLCASSLGQGWNQPQHFGDGTRLSIL.

In DNA form, the CDR3 reads TGTGCCAGCAGTTACTCGTCAGGGGAGCTGGACTACGAGCAGTACTTC. Amino acids: CASSYSSGELDYEQYF. The chain joins TRBV6-5 to TRBJ2-7, with TRBD1 as a possible D gene (6 bases). CDR3 length: 16 residues. V lost 0 bases and J 3 bases, leaving 15 bases between the germline ends. CDR1 and CDR2 (germline): MNHEY, SVGAGI.

The chain links TRBV29-1 to TRBJ1-1; D might be TRBD1 (5 bases). The CDR3 is 16 residues long. CDR1 is SQVTM and CDR2 is ANQGSEA in the germline V gene. Trimming cost V 6 bases and J 1 base, with 21 bases left between them. The CDR3 is CSVSSSGTLGNTEAFF. The CDR3 DNA follows: TGCAGCGTCAGCAGTTCAGGGACTTTGGGGAACACTGAAGCTTTCTTT.

The chain combines TRBV19 with TRBJ1-1; TRBD1 matches at 7 bases. Germline V gene data show CDR1 as LNHDA and CDR2 as SQIVND (reference sequence). The CDR3 runs to 14 residues. Trimming took 2 bases from V and 7 from J; bases not matched to a gene: 7. The CDR3 spells CASSILEGASEAFF. The DNA for the CDR3 is TGTGCCAGTAGTATACTAGAGGGGGCGAGTGAAGCTTTCTTT.

CDR3 in amino acids: CASSWGGGQYF. CDR3 DNA sequence: TGCGCCAGCAGCTGGGGCGGGGGGCAGTACTTC. The chain combines TRBV5-1 with TRBJ2-7, with 7 bases lining up with TRBD2. Germline loops: CDR1 SGHRS, CDR2 YFSETQ. The CDR3 length is 11 residues. V shed 3 bases, J shed 9 bases, and the junction held 3 bases outside the gene matches.

The chain uses TRBV6-6 and TRBJ1-5; D gene unclear. Trimming shortened V by 7 bases and J by 7 bases, and 14 bases separated the two germline ends. The CDR3 is 13 amino acids. Germline V lookup: CDR1 MNHNY, CDR2 SVGAGI (reference sequence). CDR3 loop: CASKGSVSQPQHF. Written as DNA, the CDR3 is TGTGCCAGCAAAGGGTCAGTGAGCCAGCCCCAGCATTTT.

The rearrangement links TRBV4-1 to TRBJ1-6; D remains unclear. There are 13 residues in the CDR3. V shed 2 bases and J shed 11 bases, with 10 bases lying between them. Germline CDR1 is MGHRA and CDR2 is YSYEKL. The CDR3: CASSQLYGTPLHF. The CDR3 region has the DNA TGCGCCAGCAGCCAATTGTATGGGACACCCCTCCACTTT.

This chain uses TRBV7-8 with TRBJ1-2; 8 bases agree with TRBD1. After removal of 5 bases from V and 9 bases from J, the junction contained 8 bases not matched to a gene. The CDR3 extends over 13 amino acids. CDR1 is SGHVS and CDR2 is FQNEAQ in the germline V gene. DNA of the CDR3: TGTGCCAGCAGCACTAGGACAGGGATGAGCTACACCTTC. Residues: CASSTRTGMSYTF. The complete variable domain, with remaining parts taken from reference TRBV7-8 and TRBJ1-2, reads GAGVSQSPRYKVAKRGQDVALRCDPISGHVSLFWYQQALGQGPEFLTYFQNEAQLDKSGLPSDRFFAERPEGSVSTLKIQRTQQEDSAVYLCASSTRTGMSYTFGSGTRLTVV.

The rearrangement uses TRBV5-1 and TRBJ1-1; 8 bases map to TRBD1. Germline V gene sequence: CDR1 SGHRS, CDR2 YFSETQ. This CDR3 region has 15 residues. J was trimmed by 5 bases and V by 4 bases; bases with no gene match: 10. The CDR3 DNA sequence: TGCGCCAGCAGCGAAACAGGGGGAGCTCGAACTGAAGCTTTCTTT. Its protein product is CASSETGGARTEAFF.

CDR3 bases: TGTGCCAGCAGCCAAGACTCCTCTGCGAACATTCAGTACTTC. It specifies CASSQDSSANIQYF. The chain joins TRBV9 to TRBJ2-4; no reliable D call. Deletions cut 4 bases from V and 7 bases from J, with 15 bases between. The CDR3 consists of 14 residues. Per the germline V gene, CDR1 is SGDLS and CDR2 is YYNGEE. Drawing the rest from reference TRBV9 and TRBJ2-4, the complete variable domain is DSGVTQTPKHLITATGQRVTLRCSPRSGDLSVYWYQQSLDQGLQFLIQYYNGEERAKGNILERFSAQQFPDLHSELNLSSLELGDSALYFCASSQDSSANIQYFGAGTRLSVL.

V gene TRBV5-1 combines with J gene TRBJ2-5; 7 bases align to TRBD1. The CDR3 contains 15 residues. CDR1 is SGHRS and CDR2 is YFSETQ in the germline V gene. Unmatched junction bases numbered 6, after V lost 2 bases and J lost 2 bases. The CDR3 bases are TGCGCCAGCAGCTTAGCAGGGGGATCTCAAGAGACCCAGTACTTC. The encoded protein is CASSLAGGSQETQYF.

The rearrangement uses TRBV5-6 and TRBJ2-7; D remains unclear. CDR3 size: 14 residues. CDR1 and CDR2 (germline): SGHDT, YYEEEE. Trimming left V 0 bases short and J 0 bases short, with 7 bases between. The DNA of the CDR3 is TGTGCCAGCAGCTTGGGACTGAGCTCCTACGAGCAGTACTTC. Translation: CASSLGLSSYEQYF. The full variable domain, in which reference TRBV5-6 and TRBJ2-7 provide the parts outside the CDR3, is DAGVTQSPTHLIKTRGQQVTLRCSPKSGHDTVSWYQQALGQGPQFIFQYYEEEERQRGNFPDRFSGHQFPNYSSELNVNALLLGDSALYLCASSLGLSSYEQYFGPGTRLTVT.

The chain combines TRBV19 with TRBJ2-1; TRBD1 might be the D (7 bases). Per the germline V gene, CDR1 is LNHDA and CDR2 is SQIVND (reference sequence). Trimming stripped 2 bases from V and 1 base from J, with 18 bases between. The CDR3 has 18 residues. The CDR3 DNA is TGTGCCAGTAGTATATGGAAGGGGGCGGGAAGGTCCTACAATGAGCAGTTCTTC. It translates to CASSIWKGAGRSYNEQFF.

This clone was picked up one time. Other DNA sequences from this sample encode an identical CDR3 as well. The chain combines TRBV30 with TRBJ2-7; TRBD1 agrees at 9 bases. The CDR3 contains 14 residues. The ends lost 2 bases at V and 3 bases at J; junction bases unmatched: 5. CDR1 and CDR2 from the germline V gene are GTSNPN and SVGIG (reference sequence). CDR3 bases: TGTGCCTGGAGTACCGGGACAGGGAGCTACGAGCAGTACTTC. This encodes CAWSTGTGSYEQYF. The entire variable domain, with the rest obtained from reference TRBV30 and TRBJ2-7, is as follows: SQTIHQWPATLVQPVGSPLSLECTVEGTSNPNLYWYRQAAGRGLQLLFYSVGIGQISSEVPQNLSASRPQDRQFILSSKKLLLSDSGFYLCAWSTGTGSYEQYFGPGTRLTVT.

On this clone itself: Other DNA sequences in this specimen translate into the identical CDR3. This chain connects TRBV5-1 to TRBJ2-1; 9 bases fit TRBD1. V lost 3 bases and J lost 4; bases outside the gene matches: 2. Germline assignment: CDR1 SGHRS and CDR2 YFSETQ. The CDR3 spans 14 residues. CDR3 region: CASSSGQGYNEQFF. The CDR3 nucleotides read TGCGCCAGCAGCTCGGGACAGGGTTACAATGAGCAGTTCTTC.

This chain connects TRBV11-2 to TRBJ2-1; possibly TRBD2 for D (6 bases). The germline V and J ends were trimmed by 7 bases and 2 bases, with 15 bases remaining between them. CDR1 SGHAT and CDR2 FQNNGV come from the germline V gene. The CDR3 covers 15 residues. DNA of the CDR3: TGTGCCAGCAAATGGGAGGACCTCCCCTACAATGAGCAGTTCTTC. Translation gives CASKWEDLPYNEQFF. The entire variable domain, with the rest obtained from reference TRBV11-2 and TRBJ2-1, is as follows: EAGVAQSPRYKIIEKRQSVAFWCNPISGHATLYWYQQILGQGPKLLIQFQNNGVVDDSQLPKDRFSAERLKGVDSTLKIQPAKLEDSAVYLCASKWEDLPYNEQFFGPGTRLTVL.

This clone was recorded once. The rearrangement uses TRBV5-5 and TRBJ2-3; 9 bases are a match to TRBD1. Unmatched junction bases numbered 15, after V lost 4 bases and J lost 6 bases. CDR3 length equals 17 residues. Germline V gene sequence: CDR1 SGHKS, CDR2 YYEKEE (reference sequence). The CDR3 coding sequence is TGTGCCAGCAGCGGGGGGAGGGACAGGGTAATTCGGGATACGCAGTATTTT. Residues: CASSGGRDRVIRDTQYF.

The table lists this clone with a few counts. V gene TRBV4-2 combines with J gene TRBJ2-3; the D gene is possibly TRBD2 (5 bases). The CDR3 has 15 residues. Trimming took 3 bases from V and 6 from J, leaving 16 bases between them. Germline CDR1 reads LGHNA; CDR2 reads YNFKEQ. CDR3 DNA: TGTGCCAGCAGCCAGCCGGGGTCCTCGGTGGATACGCAGTATTTT. This encodes CASSQPGSSVDTQYF.

The chain is built from TRBV27 and TRBJ2-6, with no clear D. The CDR3 runs to 18 residues. Germline assignment: CDR1 MNHEY and CDR2 SMNVEV (reference sequence). The V and J ends lost 7 bases and 1 base respectively, with 20 bases between them. This chain's CDR3 is CASKPSPGPDSGANVLTF. Here the CDR3 DNA reads TGTGCCAGCAAACCCTCGCCCGGTCCAGATTCTGGGGCCAACGTCCTGACTTTC.

This clone has a single count. The chain uses TRBV5-4 and TRBJ1-2, with unresolved D. V was pared by 5 bases and J by 8 bases, with 19 bases between. The CDR3 is 14 amino acids. Germline lookup yields CDR1 SGHNT and CDR2 YYREEE (reference sequence). CDR3 bases: TGTGCCAGCAGAAATGTGCGTGGAGGTTGGGGCTACACCTTC. Its protein product is CASRNVRGGWGYTF.